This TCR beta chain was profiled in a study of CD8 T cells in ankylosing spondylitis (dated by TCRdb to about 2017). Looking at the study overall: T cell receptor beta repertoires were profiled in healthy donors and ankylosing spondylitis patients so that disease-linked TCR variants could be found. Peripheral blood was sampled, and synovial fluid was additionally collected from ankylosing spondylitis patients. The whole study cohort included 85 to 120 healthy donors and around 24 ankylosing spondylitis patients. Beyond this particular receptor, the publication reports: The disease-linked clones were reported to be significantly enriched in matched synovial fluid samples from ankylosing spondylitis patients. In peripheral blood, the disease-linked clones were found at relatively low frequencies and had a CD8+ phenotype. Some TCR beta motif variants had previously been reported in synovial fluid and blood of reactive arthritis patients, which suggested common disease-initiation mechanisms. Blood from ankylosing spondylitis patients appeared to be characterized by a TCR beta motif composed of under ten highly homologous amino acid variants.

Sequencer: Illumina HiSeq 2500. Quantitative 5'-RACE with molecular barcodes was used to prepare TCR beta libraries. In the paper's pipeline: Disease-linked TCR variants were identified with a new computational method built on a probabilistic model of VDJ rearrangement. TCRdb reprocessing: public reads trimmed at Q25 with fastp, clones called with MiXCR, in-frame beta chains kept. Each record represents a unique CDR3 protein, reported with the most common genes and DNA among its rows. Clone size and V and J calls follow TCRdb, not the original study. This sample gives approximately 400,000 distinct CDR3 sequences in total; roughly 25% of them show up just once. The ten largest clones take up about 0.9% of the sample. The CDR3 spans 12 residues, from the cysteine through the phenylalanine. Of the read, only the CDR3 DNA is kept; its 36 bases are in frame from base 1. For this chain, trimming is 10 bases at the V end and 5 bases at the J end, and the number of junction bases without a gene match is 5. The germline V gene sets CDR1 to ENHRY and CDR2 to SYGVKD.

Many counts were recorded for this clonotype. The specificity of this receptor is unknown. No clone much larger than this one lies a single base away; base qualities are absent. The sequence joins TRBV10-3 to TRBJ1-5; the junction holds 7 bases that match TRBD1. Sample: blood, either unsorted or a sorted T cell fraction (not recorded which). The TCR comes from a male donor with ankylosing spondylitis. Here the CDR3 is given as CATGTVDQPQHF. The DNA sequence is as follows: TGTGCCACCGGGACAGTTGATCAGCCCCAGCATTTT.